The 14 T cell receptor beta chains given below trace back to one sample, sequenced in a study of T cell responses to AZD1222 COVID-19 vaccine. Profiling relied on immunoSEQ multiplex PCR, and the TCRdb table lists in-frame clones only, not all of them. The data hold about 200,000 clones, with about 95% observed a single time. Source: peripheral blood, taken 28 days after the second dose of the MenACWY control vaccine. All receptors derive from an adult who received the MenACWY meningococcal vaccine as a control.

The CDR3 sequence: CASSKGIENSPLHF. CDR3 in DNA: TGTGCCAGCAGCAAAGGGATCGAGAATTCACCCCTCCACTTT. The V and J genes are TRBV21-1 and TRBJ1-6. TRBV21-1 is a recognized pseudogene. This CDR3 is 14 amino acids long.

This chain joins TRBV6-5 and TRBJ1-6; D is uncertain. Germline loops: CDR1 MNHEY, CDR2 SVGAGI. The CDR3 is made up of 14 amino acids. V lost 2 bases to trimming and J lost 6 bases, with 8 bases between them. CDR3 in DNA: TGTGCCAGCAGTTACAGGGATCGTAATTCACCCCTCCACTTT. Its translation: CASSYRDRNSPLHF.

The chain combines TRBV6-5 with TRBJ2-7; 8 bases fit TRBD2. V lost 8 bases and J lost 5; bases outside the gene matches: 11. The CDR3 is 14 residues long. Germline loops: CDR1 MNHEY, CDR2 SVGAGI. CDR3 region: CASRRSSGSNEQYF. The CDR3 DNA reads TGTGCCAGCCGGCGATCCAGCGGGAGCAACGAGCAGTACTTC.

J is TRBJ2-2 and V is TRBV28; 8 bases align to TRBD1. Germline CDR1 and CDR2: MDHEN and SYDVKM. V was pared by 5 bases and J by 1 base, with 6 bases of the junction left unmatched. This CDR3 has 16 amino acids. The CDR3, as DNA: TGTGCCAGCAGTACCCGACAGGGGAAGAACACCGGGGAGCTGTTTTTT. Amino acids: CASSTRQGKNTGELFF. The whole variable domain, filled in from reference TRBV28 and TRBJ2-2, reads DVKVTQSSRYLVKRTGEKVFLECVQDMDHENMFWYRQDPGLGLRLIYFSYDVKMKEKGDIPEGYSVSREKKERFSLILESASTNQTSMYLCASSTRQGKNTGELFFGEGSRLTVL.

The chain uses TRBV30 and TRBJ1-2; 9 nucleotides agree with TRBD1. Germline-derived CDR1 and CDR2 are GTSNPN and SVGIG (reference sequence). This CDR3 has 12 amino acids. V lost 5 bases, J lost 5 bases, and 3 bases stayed unmatched. CDR3 sequence: CAWAGQGYGYTF. DNA for the CDR3: TGTGCCTGGGCGGGACAGGGTTATGGCTACACCTTC.

This rearrangement joins TRBV24-1 to TRBJ2-5; D not certain. CDR3 length: 13 amino acids. Deletions cut 2 bases from V and 5 bases from J, with 8 bases between. CDR1 and CDR2 (germline): KGHDR, SFDVKD. The CDR3 DNA reads as TGTGCCACCAGTGATTCGGGCCGGGAGACCCAGTACTTC. It codes for CATSDSGRETQYF.

The chain carries TRBV28 and TRBJ2-7, with D tentatively TRBD1 (5 bases). Germline CDR1 reads MDHEN; CDR2 reads SYDVKM. The CDR3 is 10 amino acids. With 6 bases removed from V and 12 bases from J, the gap between germline ends came to 12 bases. This chain's CDR3 is CASSDSRWYF. CDR3 DNA: TGTGCCAGCAGCGACAGCCGGTGGTACTTC.

The chain employs TRBV19 and TRBJ2-1; D is undetermined. Germline loops: CDR1 LNHDA, CDR2 SQIVND (reference sequence). This CDR3 has 16 amino acids. V shed 1 base and J shed 6 bases, with 16 bases lying between them. The DNA for the CDR3 is TGTGCCAGTAGTATAGGGCCGAGCCCCCCCCTCAATGAGCAGTTCTTC. This codes for CASSIGPSPPLNEQFF.

The rearrangement links TRBV5-1 to TRBJ2-7; 13 bases match TRBD2. V lost 4 bases and J lost 2; bases outside the gene matches: 6. This CDR3 is built from 16 residues. The V gene's germline CDR1 is SGHRS and CDR2 YFSETQ. The CDR3 here is CASSPRTSGRAYEQYF. CDR3 DNA: TGCGCCAGCAGCCCACGGACTAGCGGGAGAGCCTACGAGCAGTACTTC.

The chain has TRBV5-1 and TRBJ1-6; 7 nucleotides align to TRBD1. The CDR3 has 15 amino acids. J lost 8 bases, V lost 0 bases, and 5 bases had no gene match. Germline values: CDR1 SGHRS, CDR2 YFSETQ. CDR3 amino acids: CASSLGTGLYSPLHF. The DNA of the CDR3 is TGCGCCAGCAGCTTGGGGACAGGACTATATTCACCCCTCCACTTT.

J is TRBJ2-1 and V is TRBV5-1, with a possible D match to TRBD1 (5 bases). V was shortened by 0 bases and J by 9 bases, with 16 bases between the two germline ends. Per germline, CDR1 SGHRS and CDR2 YFSETQ. The CDR3 is 15 amino acids. The CDR3 DNA reads as TGCGCCAGCAGCTTGGACAGGTGGGGAATCAGTGAGCAGTTCTTC. Its protein is CASSLDRWGISEQFF. The full variable domain, completed using reference TRBV5-1 and TRBJ2-1, is KAGVTQTPRYLIKTRGQQVTLSCSPISGHRSVSWYQQTPGQGLQFLFEYFSETQRNKGNFPGRFSGRQFSNSRSEMNVSTLELGDSALYLCASSLDRWGISEQFFGPGTRLTVL.

The rearrangement uses TRBV4-1 and TRBJ1-3; 9 bases fit TRBD1. Germline V gene sequence: CDR1 MGHRA, CDR2 YSYEKL. After removal of 2 bases from V and 1 base from J, the junction contained 6 bases not matched to a gene. CDR3 size: 17 residues. The CDR3: CASSQSYDRGSGNTIYF. The CDR3 nucleotides read TGCGCCAGCAGCCAATCCTACGACAGGGGGTCTGGAAACACCATATATTTT.

V and J are TRBV5-1 and TRBJ2-3; TRBD1 might be the D (5 bases). V was shortened by 3 bases and J by 2 bases, with 10 bases between the two germline ends. The CDR3 totals 14 residues. Germline loops: CDR1 SGHRS, CDR2 YFSETQ. The CDR3 sequence: CASSSGQYTDTQYF. As DNA, the CDR3 is TGCGCCAGCAGCTCCGGACAATACACAGATACGCAGTATTTT.

The chain uses TRBV30 and TRBJ1-2; no definite D call. Germline assignment: CDR1 GTSNPN and CDR2 SVGIG (reference sequence). This CDR3 spans 11 amino acids. V lost 4 bases and J lost 6, with 9 bases in between. The CDR3 DNA reads TGTGCCTGGACCCCCGGGAATGGCTACACCTTC. Its translation: CAWTPGNGYTF.